This T cell receptor beta chain was found in a study of blood T cell repertoires in COVID-19. Study summary: The study drew acute and convalescent COVID-19 samples from the United States, Italy and Spain. PBMCs, B-cell-depleted T cells, or T cells provided the cDNA or gDNA that made up the material.

Assay used: immunoSEQ multiplex PCR; TCRdb lists only in-frame clones, some missing. The top ten clones hold about 1.3% of a sample with about 220,000 clones, roughly 80% of them seen once. Trimming took off 2 bases at V and 0 bases at J, with 10 bases between the two ends. The CDR3 runs to 15 residues. Germline V gene data show CDR1 as SGHTA and CDR2 as FQGNSA. The clonotype comes from a woman in her thirties or forties with acute COVID-19. The V call is TRBV7-2, the J call TRBJ1-1; D ambiguous. Material for sequencing was PBMCs or T cells enriched from blood (not recorded which). The CDR3 loop reads CASSLQSVMNTEAFF. CDR3 DNA: TGTGCCAGCAGCTTACAGTCAGTCATGAACACTGAAGCTTTCTTT.